The clone carrying this TCR beta chain was seen a handful of times. This specimen belongs to a study of T-cell reconstitution after alpha-beta-depleted transplantation in children. TCRbeta library construction was performed incorporating unique molecular identifiers. TCRdb processed the PCR reads anew with MiXCR; each CDR3 protein has one entry. The table includes around 380,000 distinct CDR3 sequences, 9.5% to 13% detected once. The source of this sequence is a human donor who donated a stem cell graft to a child with acute myeloid leukemia. Here the sequenced sample was PBMCs from the stem cell graft donor, taken from the stem cell graft.

The CDR3 reads CATESFGTGSSYNEQFF. DNA of the CDR3: TGTGCCACCGAAAGTTTCGGGACGGGGAGCTCCTACAATGAGCAGTTCTTC. The J gene is TRBJ2-1, the V gene TRBV10-3; D might be TRBD1 or TRBD2, each matching 5 bases. V lost 10 bases to trimming and J lost 0 bases, with 22 bases between them. Germline V gene lookup returns CDR1 ENHRY and CDR2 SYGVKD. CDR3 length: 17 amino acids.